This T cell receptor beta chain derives from a study of OX40 agonist ivuxolimab in advanced cancers. Study background: The patients' treatment was ivuxolimab, an agonistic anti-OX40 (CD134) antibody. Prior therapy, whether anti-PD-1, anti-PD-L1 or anti-CTLA-4, was allowed, and 40% had some. Whole-study results and caveats: There was clonal expansion of CD4+ and CD8+ blood T cells by week 6 at 0.1 to 3.0 mg/kg.

This clone has only one observation. What it binds is unknown. Exclusion of a patient followed from autoimmune disease history or systemic immunosuppression. This CDR3 is built from 15 residues. The germline CDR1 and CDR2 sequences are SQVTM and ANQGSEA. With V trimmed by 1 base and J by 4 bases, 9 bases remained unmatched. The data were produced by immunoSEQ multiplex PCR, yet TCRdb's version contains in-frame clones alone and is incomplete. The data hold fewer than 85,000 clones, with just under 90% observed a single time. This chain uses TRBV29-1 with TRBJ2-5; 7 positions match TRBD2. The sample here was CD4+ or CD8+ T cells sorted from blood, taken in a trial of the OX40 agonist ivuxolimab. The receptor comes from an adult with an advanced solid tumor such as melanoma, head and neck, liver or kidney cancer. The CDR3 is CSVEVAGEGLETQYF. CDR3 nucleotides: TGCAGCGTTGAAGTTGCGGGAGAGGGATTAGAGACCCAGTACTTC.